This TCR beta chain was recovered during a study of preoperative IRX-2 immunotherapy in early breast cancer. Treatment reported: preoperative locoregional IRX-2 cytokine immunotherapy. Preoperative locoregional IRX-2 cytokine immunotherapy was tested in the phase Ib source study. Sequencing used immunoSEQ multiplex PCR; TCRdb keeps in-frame clones, though not all of them. The sample carries under 900 clones, around 65% recorded once. The TCR was taken from a human donor with breast cancer. The sequencing here drew on lymph node tissue, taken before IRX-2 immunotherapy.

This CDR3 reads CASSEGQGIYGYTF. The CDR3 nucleotides read TGTGCCAGTAGTGAAGGACAGGGCATCTATGGCTACACCTTC. The rearrangement joins TRBV19 to TRBJ1-2; 8 positions match TRBD1. Looked up from germline, CDR1 is LNHDA and CDR2 is SQIVND (reference sequence). Unmatched junction bases numbered 6, after V lost 5 bases and J lost 4 bases. CDR3 length: 14 residues.